This entry describes one TCR beta chain. Produced via immunoSEQ multiplex PCR; TCRdb's table is partial and in-frame only. This sample has some 21,000 clones, with 68% found just once. The data stem from a study of PD-1 blockade in classical Hodgkin lymphoma. CDR3 length: 13 residues. Trimming removed 8 bases from V and 8 bases from J; junction bases left unmatched: 10. Per germline, CDR1 SGHTA and CDR2 FQGNSA. Relapse was seen in all patients after autologous stem cell transplantation, and brentuximab vedotin exposure was variable. The sequencing used peripheral blood mononuclear cells (PBMCs), collected at baseline. The source of this sequence is a human donor with classical Hodgkin lymphoma. The chain has TRBV7-2 and TRBJ1-1; the match to TRBD1 covers 8 bases. The CDR3 is CASQGAALGEAFF. For the CDR3, the DNA is TGTGCCAGCCAGGGGGCAGCCTTGGGAGAAGCTTTCTTT.